This T cell receptor (beta chain) is drawn from a study of cytomegalovirus exposure and HLA in healthy donors. Background on the study: Findings of an earlier analysis included some 110 million unique TCR beta sequences from 200 million or so T cells. A data release that came early held tens of millions of unique TCRs from HLA-typed donors.

Germline loops: CDR1 MGHDK, CDR2 SYGVNS. V lost 8 bases and J lost 7; bases outside the gene matches: 11. The CDR3 extends over 14 amino acids. A multiplex PCR was run with 60 Vbeta primers and 13 Jbeta primers. Profiling relied on immunoSEQ multiplex PCR, and the TCRdb table lists in-frame clones only, not all of them. The table records around 80,000 clones, roughly 72% of them present only once. The V gene is TRBV25-1, the J gene TRBJ1-1, with TRBD1 identical over 9 bases. The sequencing input was PBMCs. The receptor's source is a man aged 40-49 years in good health and CMV-seropositive. The CDR3 loop reads CASSQDRGVDEAFF. DNA for the CDR3: TGTGCCAGCTCCCAGGACAGGGGTGTGGATGAAGCTTTCTTT.